The entry below gives a single T cell receptor beta chain sequence along with its context. Its antigen is not identified. The analysis combined second doses at about 4 or about 12 weeks. This sample was included in a study of T cell responses to AZD1222 COVID-19 vaccine. Germline CDR1 SNHLY, CDR2 FYNNEI. V was clipped by 6 bases and J by 6 bases, with 9 bases between them. The CDR3 is 12 amino acids. Study findings and constraints: Repertoire sampling was restricted to post-peak T cell response timepoints. Females made up more of the donors, who were largely white British, and clonal diversity may have come out too low. Baseline seropositivity characterized only 5 or 6 AZD1222 recipients.

Profiling relied on immunoSEQ multiplex PCR, and the TCRdb table lists in-frame clones only, not all of them. The data show 180,000 or so clones, around 90% seen once. The receptor's source is an adult who received the AZD1222 COVID-19 vaccine. Sequencing used peripheral blood, obtained 28 days after the second AZD1222 dose. The V gene is TRBV2, the J gene TRBJ2-4, with a possible D match to TRBD2 (6 bases). The CDR3 DNA reads as TGTGCCAGCAGGGGACTCCCAAACATTCAGTACTTC. It translates to CASRGLPNIQYF. The whole variable domain, filled in from reference TRBV2 and TRBJ2-4, reads EPEVTQTPSHQVTQMGQEVILRCVPISNHLYFYWYRQILGQKVEFLVSFYNNEISEKSEIFDDQFSVERPDGSNFTLKIRSTKLEDSAMYFCASRGLPNIQYFGAGTRLSVL.